This TCR beta chain was recorded in a study of T cell clones after liver transplantation. The data were produced by immunoSEQ multiplex PCR, yet TCRdb's version contains in-frame clones alone and is incomplete. Found here are tens of thousands of clones, about 92% of them singletons; the top ten hold more than 0.85%. The CDR3 is 15 amino acids. From germline, CDR1 is SGHTA and CDR2 FQGTGA. V gave up 1 base and J gave up 2 bases, with 9 bases separating them. Material: CD4+ T cells from blood, obtained roughly 26 months after liver transplant. V gene TRBV7-3 combines with J gene TRBJ1-3, with D possibly being TRBD1 (6 bases). The sequence came from a human patient who received a liver transplant. The graft donor may have given rise to some T cells. CDR3 sequence: CASSLNGGPGNTIYF. In DNA, the CDR3 is TGTGCCAGCAGCTTAAATGGGGGCCCTGGAAACACCATATATTTT. Drawing the rest from reference TRBV7-3 and TRBJ1-3, the complete variable domain is GAGVSQTPSNKVTEKGKYVELRCDPISGHTALYWYRQSLGQGPEFLIYFQGTGAADDSGLPNDRFFAVRPEGSVSTLKIQRTERGDSAVYLCASSLNGGPGNTIYFGEGSWLTVV.